Below, 24 T cell receptor beta chains from the same sample are listed, as sequenced in a study of control samples from healthy donors and cancer patients. Sequenced by immunoSEQ multiplex PCR; TCRdb stores in-frame clones only, minus some. The sample includes more than 75,000 clones, less than 85% of them seen just once. The sequencing input was PBMCs. The receptors derive from a man between 65 and 80 years old with lung cancer.

The chain uses TRBV5-4 and TRBJ2-2; D possibly corresponds to TRBD2 (7 bases). V was clipped by 4 bases and J by 3 bases, with 16 bases between them. CDR3 length: 16 amino acids. In germline, CDR1 is SGHNT, CDR2 YYREEE (reference sequence). CDR3 DNA: TGTGCCAGCAGCCTCTCAGGGGCGGGGGACACCGGGGAGCTGTTTTTT. Amino acid sequence: CASSLSGAGDTGELFF.

The gene calls are TRBV29-1 and TRBJ2-3; the D gene is possibly TRBD2 (5 bases). The CDR3 consists of 15 residues. Trimming removed 2 bases from V and 1 base from J, with 13 bases in between. Germline lookup yields CDR1 SQVTM and CDR2 ANQGSEA. The CDR3, as DNA: TGCAGCGTTGAATCCCGACTACTCGGCACAGATACGCAGTATTTT. It translates to CSVESRLLGTDTQYF.

The chain joins TRBV28 to TRBJ2-7; the match to TRBD1 covers 7 bases. The CDR3 consists of 15 residues. Germline trimming cut 6 bases from V and 5 bases from J; bases unmatched to any gene: 13. Germline loops: CDR1 MDHEN, CDR2 SYDVKM. The CDR3 DNA is TGTGCCAGCAGCCGAAGCTTCCGGGACAGAGACGAGCAGTACTTC. Its translation is CASSRSFRDRDEQYF.

V usage is TRBV6-5 and J usage is TRBJ2-4; TRBD1 matches 7 bases. The CDR3 is 13 residues long. Germline V gene sequence: CDR1 MNHEY, CDR2 SVGAGI. The junction had 7 bases not matched to a gene; V was cut back by 10 bases and J by 4 bases. The CDR3 loop reads CATTGTAKNIQYF. The CDR3 DNA is TGTGCCACTACCGGGACAGCGAAAAACATTCAGTACTTC.

CDR3 amino acids: CASRTGVSYEQYF. Written as DNA, the CDR3 is TGTGCCAGCAGGACAGGGGTCTCCTACGAGCAGTACTTC. V gene TRBV2 combines with J gene TRBJ2-7, with 8 bases that match TRBD1. The junction had 1 base not matched to a gene; V was cut back by 6 bases and J by 0 bases. CDR3 length: 13 residues. From germline, CDR1 is SNHLY and CDR2 FYNNEI.

This chain links TRBV19 with TRBJ1-2, with TRBD1 as a possible D gene (6 bases). The V end lost 6 bases, the J end lost 3 bases, and 17 bases lay between the germline ends. The CDR3 has 15 amino acids. Germline V gene lookup returns CDR1 LNHDA and CDR2 SQIVND (reference sequence). CDR3 sequence reads: CASSRQAGSHYGYTF. The CDR3 coding sequence is TGTGCCAGTAGCAGACAGGCTGGTAGTCACTATGGCTACACCTTC.

This chain links TRBV9 with TRBJ1-5, with D possibly TRBD1 on 5 matching bases. Germline CDR1 is SGDLS and CDR2 is YYNGEE. V dropped 0 bases and J dropped 6 bases, with 13 bases sitting between them. There are 15 residues in the CDR3. DNA of the CDR3: TGTGCCAGCAGCGTAGGCGGGGGGTACGGTCAGCCCCAGCATTTT. It translates to CASSVGGGYGQPQHF.

The chain uses TRBV9 and TRBJ2-7; no clear D. Germline CDR1 is SGDLS and CDR2 is YYNGEE. V lost 0 bases and J 3 bases, leaving 10 bases between the germline ends. The length of the CDR3 is 14 residues. DNA of the CDR3: TGTGCCAGCAGCGTAGAGCCGAGCCACTACGAGCAGTACTTC. Protein: CASSVEPSHYEQYF.

The chain joins TRBV27 to TRBJ1-2; 7 bases align to TRBD1. The CDR3 is 16 residues long. Trimming cost V 6 bases and J 4 bases; bases outside gene matches: 14. Germline V gene data show CDR1 as MNHEY and CDR2 as SMNVEV (reference sequence). The CDR3 sequence is CASRQTGRGLSYGYTF. The CDR3, as DNA: TGTGCCAGCAGGCAGACCGGAAGGGGGCTTAGCTATGGCTACACCTTC.

The gene calls are TRBV2 and TRBJ1-6, with 8 bases lining up with TRBD1. The CDR3 runs 17 residues. The germline gives CDR1 SNHLY, CDR2 FYNNEI. V lost 2 bases, J lost 7 bases, and 10 bases stayed unmatched. In DNA, the CDR3 is TGTGCCAGCAGTGAATCCGTTCAGGGGGCTAAAAATTCACCCCTCCACTTT. It translates to CASSESVQGAKNSPLHF.

A note on this clone: At the DNA level, this CDR3 is encoded by other sequences in the same sample as well. The rearrangement joins TRBV18 to TRBJ1-4, with D possibly TRBD1 on 5 matching bases. The CDR3 length is 15 residues. V lost 3 bases, J lost 3 bases, and 11 bases lay in between. The germline CDR1 and CDR2 sequences are KGHSH and LQKENI. The CDR3 spells CASSPQQGPNEKLFF. For the CDR3, the DNA is TGTGCCAGCTCACCTCAGCAGGGCCCTAATGAAAAACTGTTTTTT.

The V gene is TRBV7-3, the J gene TRBJ2-7, with D possibly TRBD2 on 6 matching bases. Germline-derived CDR1 and CDR2 are SGHTA and FQGTGA. The CDR3 loop spans 13 amino acids. Trimming removed 1 base from V and 4 bases from J, with 8 bases in between. For the CDR3, the DNA is TGTGCCAGCAGCTTAAACGCGGGGTACGAGCAGTACTTC. Translating gives CASSLNAGYEQYF.

In DNA form, the CDR3 reads TGTGCCACCAGTGATCCGGGACAGGGAGGCCGTGATGGCTACACCTTC. Translated, it gives CATSDPGQGGRDGYTF. The chain employs TRBV24-1 and TRBJ1-2; 9 nucleotides align to TRBD1. V was pared by 3 bases and J by 6 bases, with 10 bases of the junction left unmatched. CDR3 length: 16 amino acids. CDR1 is KGHDR, CDR2 SFDVKD, per germline.

The genes are TRBV3-1 (or the pseudogene TRBV3-2) and TRBJ1-1, with D uncertain. This CDR3 region has 13 residues. From germline, CDR1 is LGHDT and CDR2 YNNKEL (reference sequence). Trimming removed 4 bases from V and 10 bases from J, with 16 bases in between. Written as DNA, the CDR3 is TGTGCCAGCAGCCCACGGGGTCAGTTTGCAGCTTTCTTT. This translates into CASSPRGQFAAFF.

CDR3 DNA sequence: TGCGCCAGCAGCCCGGACAGGGCCAGCTCCTATAATTCACCCCTCCACTTT. As protein: CASSPDRASSYNSPLHF. The genes are TRBV5-1 and TRBJ1-6; TRBD1 agrees at 8 bases. V lost 4 bases to trimming and J lost 0 bases; unmatched junction nucleotides: 6. CDR1 is SGHRS and CDR2 is YFSETQ in the germline V gene. The CDR3 runs 17 residues.

The chain combines TRBV19 with TRBJ2-5, with D possibly being TRBD1 or TRBD2 (5 bases each). Trimming took off 2 bases at V and 4 bases at J, with 8 bases between the two ends. Germline values: CDR1 LNHDA, CDR2 SQIVND (reference sequence). This CDR3 contains 13 residues. The CDR3 DNA is TGTGCCAGTAGTATAAAGGGGAGAGAGACCCAGTACTTC. As protein: CASSIKGRETQYF.

This chain links TRBV15 with TRBJ2-7, with a weak D call TRBD2 (5 bases). Per germline, CDR1 LNHNV and CDR2 YYDKDF (reference sequence). This CDR3 contains 15 residues. V was shortened by 0 bases and J by 3 bases, with 12 bases between the two germline ends. The CDR3 is CATSRDRGQNYEQYF. DNA of the CDR3: TGTGCCACCAGCAGAGATCGGGGTCAGAACTACGAGCAGTACTTC.

This chain links TRBV9 with TRBJ2-5; tentative D call: TRBD2 (5 bases). V was clipped by 0 bases and J by 5 bases, with 8 bases between them. Germline V lookup: CDR1 SGDLS, CDR2 YYNGEE. The CDR3 sequence is 13 residues long. For the CDR3, the DNA is TGTGCCAGCAGCGTAGGACGGAGGGAGACCCAGTACTTC. Translated: CASSVGRRETQYF.

As DNA, the CDR3 is TGTGCCAGCAGCTTAGTTGCGGGGGGGCGAGAGACCCAGTACTTC. Its translation: CASSLVAGGRETQYF. This rearrangement joins TRBV7-9 to TRBJ2-5; 9 bases map to TRBD2. Unmatched junction bases numbered 4, after V lost 1 base and J lost 4 bases. The CDR3 has 15 amino acids. Germline-derived CDR1 and CDR2 are SEHNR and FQNEAQ (reference sequence).

The V and J genes are TRBV19 and TRBJ2-1, with D perhaps matching TRBD1 (5 bases). There are 15 residues in the CDR3. Germline V CDR1 and CDR2: LNHDA, SQIVND (reference sequence). V was cut by 1 base and J by 3 bases, with 10 bases left in between. The CDR3 DNA reads TGTGCCAGTAGTATAGGGACAATGAACTACAATGAGCAGTTCTTC. This translates into CASSIGTMNYNEQFF.

V and J are TRBV29-1 and TRBJ2-4; D remains unclear. This CDR3 has 13 amino acids. In germline, CDR1 is SQVTM, CDR2 ANQGSEA. V was clipped by 6 bases and J by 0 bases, with 9 bases between them. DNA for the CDR3: TGCAGCGTCCCGGACCTAGCCAAAAACATTCAGTACTTC. This codes for CSVPDLAKNIQYF.

This chain uses TRBV6-5 with TRBJ1-2; 10 bases match TRBD1. The V gene's germline CDR1 is MNHEY and CDR2 SVGAGI. The junction had 9 bases not matched to a gene; V was cut back by 7 bases and J by 7 bases. The CDR3 has 14 residues. CDR3 loop: CASTRDRGLRGYTF. The CDR3 DNA is TGTGCCAGCACTCGAGACAGGGGGCTTCGTGGCTACACCTTC.

The chain combines TRBV7-8 with TRBJ1-2; D possibly corresponds to TRBD1 (6 bases). The CDR3 totals 13 residues. Germline CDR1 SGHVS, CDR2 FQNEAQ. Trimming removed 5 bases at V and 5 bases at J, with 12 bases between. CDR3 DNA: TGTGCCAGCAGCCCTGACAGGAGTTATGGCTACACCTTC. As protein: CASSPDRSYGYTF. The full variable domain, with the rest looked up from reference TRBV7-8 and TRBJ1-2, is GAGVSQSPRYKVAKRGQDVALRCDPISGHVSLFWYQQALGQGPEFLTYFQNEAQLDKSGLPSDRFFAERPEGSVSTLKIQRTQQEDSAVYLCASSPDRSYGYTFGSGTRLTVV.

V gene TRBV6-5 combines with J gene TRBJ2-7; 12 nucleotides agree with TRBD2. The germline V gene has CDR1 MNHEY and CDR2 SVGAGI. Trimming removed 7 bases from V and 2 bases from J; junction bases left unmatched: 6. The CDR3 is 15 amino acids. The CDR3 protein is CASKKTSGGAYEQYF. The CDR3, as DNA: TGTGCCAGCAAAAAGACTAGCGGGGGAGCCTACGAGCAGTACTTC.